These 13 T cell receptor beta chains were all obtained from the same sample, sequenced in a study of T cell responses to AZD1222 COVID-19 vaccine. The protocol was immunoSEQ multiplex PCR, while the TCRdb copy is restricted to in-frame clones and leaves out a portion. Of about 73,000 clones listed, roughly 90% are singletons. Sample: peripheral blood, taken 28 days after the second AZD1222 dose. These receptors were collected from an adult who received the AZD1222 COVID-19 vaccine.

The chain uses TRBV29-1 and TRBJ2-7; 7 bases fit TRBD1. V was clipped by 6 bases and J by 0 bases; unmatched bases: 5. The CDR3 spans 13 residues. Germline loops: CDR1 SQVTM, CDR2 ANQGSEA. CDR3 amino acids: CSVETGSSYEQYF. The CDR3 DNA reads as TGCAGCGTGGAGACAGGGAGCTCCTACGAGCAGTACTTC.

The chain recombines TRBV7-9 with TRBJ2-7; 8 nucleotides align to TRBD2. The CDR3 spans 14 residues. V lost 5 bases to trimming and J lost 1 base; unmatched junction nucleotides: 4. Germline loops: CDR1 SEHNR, CDR2 FQNEAQ (reference sequence). The CDR3 spells CASSLQRGSYEQYF. DNA for the CDR3: TGTGCCAGCAGCCTCCAGCGGGGGTCCTACGAGCAGTACTTC.

J is TRBJ1-1 and V is TRBV9; 8 bases are shared with TRBD1. The germline gives CDR1 SGDLS, CDR2 YYNGEE. Trimming took 0 bases from V and 10 from J; bases not matched to a gene: 11. This CDR3 contains 15 residues. CDR3 DNA: TGTGCCAGCAGCGTAGGCAGGGGGCCTTCTCCCCGAGCTTTCTTT. Translation gives CASSVGRGPSPRAFF.

In nucleotides, the CDR3 is TGTGCCAGCAGCAAGGGACAGGGGGCTGACATTCAGTACTTC. Encoded protein: CASSKGQGADIQYF. This chain uses TRBV7-9 with TRBJ2-4; 12 bases agree with TRBD1. Germline V gene sequence: CDR1 SEHNR, CDR2 FQNEAQ (reference sequence). The CDR3 contains 14 residues. V lost 5 bases, J lost 8 bases, and 4 bases stayed unmatched. Combining the CDR3 with reference TRBV7-9 and TRBJ2-4 gives the whole variable domain DTGVSQNPRHKITKRGQNVTFRCDPISEHNRLYWYRQTLGQGPEFLTYFQNEAQLEKSRLLSDRFSAERPKGSFSTLEIQRTEQGDSAMYLCASSKGQGADIQYFGAGTRLSVL.

The chain carries TRBV2 and TRBJ2-7, with D maybe TRBD2 (5 bases). V was pared by 1 base and J by 3 bases, with 16 bases between. Per germline, CDR1 SNHLY and CDR2 FYNNEI. The length of the CDR3 is 16 residues. This chain's CDR3 is CASSEGGEGVFYEQYF. CDR3 in DNA: TGTGCCAGCAGTGAAGGGGGAGAGGGAGTTTTCTACGAGCAGTACTTC. Using reference TRBV2 and TRBJ2-7 for the parts outside the CDR3, the full variable domain is EPEVTQTPSHQVTQMGQEVILRCVPISNHLYFYWYRQILGQKVEFLVSFYNNEISEKSEIFDDQFSVERPDGSNFTLKIRSTKLEDSAMYFCASSEGGEGVFYEQYFGPGTRLTVT.

The chain is built from TRBV9 and TRBJ2-3; no definite D call. The CDR3 extends over 13 amino acids. V gave up 4 bases and J gave up 6 bases, with 12 bases separating them. Looked up from germline, CDR1 is SGDLS and CDR2 is YYNGEE. The CDR3 bases are TGTGCCAGCAGCCCGATCCAGCGTGATACGCAGTATTTT. Protein product: CASSPIQRDTQYF.

The chain links TRBV27 to TRBJ1-1, with no clear D. The CDR3 runs 13 residues. CDR1 MNHEY and CDR2 SMNVEV come from the germline V gene (reference sequence). The V and J ends lost 6 bases and 4 bases respectively, with 12 bases between them. CDR3 bases: TGTGCCAGCAGCCAAGGGCGGGGCACTGAAGCTTTCTTT. Residues: CASSQGRGTEAFF.

This rearrangement joins TRBV28 to TRBJ1-2, with D possibly being TRBD1 (5 bases). CDR3 length equals 12 residues. The germline V and J ends were trimmed by 8 bases and 7 bases, with 14 bases remaining between them. Germline CDR1 reads MDHEN; CDR2 reads SYDVKM. CDR3 residues: CASQGTGGGYTF. The CDR3 coding sequence is TGTGCCAGCCAAGGGACGGGGGGTGGCTACACCTTC.

The chain links TRBV27 to TRBJ1-5; D is possibly TRBD1 (5 bases). The CDR3 runs to 16 residues. Trimming stripped 0 bases from V and 2 bases from J, with 11 bases between. CDR1 MNHEY and CDR2 SMNVEV come from the germline V gene (reference sequence). Written as DNA, the CDR3 is TGTGCCAGCAGTTTATCCGGGGGGGGTGGCAATCAGCCCCAGCATTTT. Its protein product is CASSLSGGGGNQPQHF.

This chain links TRBV5-6 with TRBJ2-7, with D perhaps matching TRBD1 (5 bases). The germline V and J ends were trimmed by 5 bases and 0 bases, with 15 bases remaining between them. The germline V gene has CDR1 SGHDT and CDR2 YYEEEE. This CDR3 is 15 amino acids long. CDR3 region: CASSLQGPLSYEQYF. CDR3 DNA sequence: TGTGCCAGCAGTTTGCAGGGTCCCCTCTCCTACGAGCAGTACTTC.

This chain's CDR3 is CASSQADRRETQYF. CDR3 nucleotide sequence: TGCGCCAGCAGCCAAGCAGACCGGCGGGAGACCCAGTACTTC. The chain uses TRBV4-1 and TRBJ2-5; D gene ambiguous. V lost 1 base and J 5 bases, leaving 11 bases between the germline ends. CDR1 and CDR2 (germline): MGHRA, YSYEKL. The CDR3 covers 14 residues.

The rearrangement joins TRBV5-1 to TRBJ1-5, with 8 bases aligning to TRBD1. V was clipped by 4 bases and J by 7 bases; unmatched bases: 10. This CDR3 is built from 15 residues. CDR1 SGHRS and CDR2 YFSETQ come from the germline V gene. This CDR3 reads CASSPSTGGRQPQHF. The CDR3 DNA follows: TGCGCCAGCAGCCCATCCACAGGGGGAAGACAGCCCCAGCATTTT. The variable domain in full, completed from reference TRBV5-1 and TRBJ1-5, reads KAGVTQTPRYLIKTRGQQVTLSCSPISGHRSVSWYQQTPGQGLQFLFEYFSETQRNKGNFPGRFSGRQFSNSRSEMNVSTLELGDSALYLCASSPSTGGRQPQHFGDGTRLSIL.

The chain couples TRBV5-1 to TRBJ1-2; D is uncertain. CDR3 length: 12 amino acids. CDR1 and CDR2 (germline): SGHRS, YFSETQ. With 1 base removed from V and 8 bases from J, the gap between germline ends came to 9 bases. The DNA of the CDR3 is TGCGCCAGCAGCTTGAACATCGGGGGCTACACCTTC. The encoded protein is CASSLNIGGYTF.